This passage covers 9 T cell receptor beta chains from one sample sequenced in a study of T-cell memory formation after mild COVID-19. TCRdb analysed the 5' RACE reads with MiXCR anew, one entry per CDR3 protein. Of under 300,000 distinct CDR3 sequences in the sample, about 17% were seen once. Sequencing was done on a sample of PBMCs or a T cell subset sorted from them (not recorded which). The receptors originated from a man between 18 and 35 years old who had mild COVID-19 (a few samples of this study predate the infection). Cell type and time point are not known.

This clonotype has a handful of counts. The rearrangement links TRBV12-5 to TRBJ1-2; TRBD1 agrees at 9 bases. J gave up 0 bases and V 5 bases, and 10 bases lay outside the gene matches. The CDR3 length is 17 residues. Germline V lookup: CDR1 LGHNT, CDR2 FRNRAP. CDR3 sequence reads: CASGIRTGAIANYGYTF. The CDR3 DNA reads TGTGCTAGTGGTATTCGGACAGGGGCGATAGCTAACTATGGCTACACCTTC.

This clonotype was observed once. The V gene is TRBV20-1, the J gene TRBJ1-1; perhaps TRBD1 as D (5 bases). Germline lookup yields CDR1 DFQATT and CDR2 SNEGSKA (reference sequence). Between the trimmed V and J ends, which lost 5 bases and 3 bases, there was a span of 16 bases. CDR3 length equals 14 residues. The CDR3, as DNA: TGCAGTGCTGCCCAGGGTTTTTCGTACACTGAAGCTTTCTTT. This sequence encodes CSAAQGFSYTEAFF.

Only a few counts were recorded for this clonotype. CDR3 sequence (DNA): TGTGCCAGCAGCTATCGGGGGCAGGGGGGGGAGACCCAGTACTTC. Amino acids: CASSYRGQGGETQYF. J is TRBJ2-5 and V is TRBV7-8; perhaps D is TRBD1 or TRBD2 (7 bases each). Trimming stripped 4 bases from V and 5 bases from J, with 17 bases between. Per germline, CDR1 SGHVS and CDR2 FQNEAQ. This CDR3 contains 15 residues.

Points on this clonotype: A junction boundary mismatches the germline segment, possibly from a read error. This rearrangement joins TRBV4-1 to TRBJ2-2; no clear D gene. This CDR3 is built from 11 residues. Looked up from germline, CDR1 is MGHRA and CDR2 is YSYEKL. In nucleotides, the CDR3 is TGCGCCAGCAGCCGGCCCGGCGAGCTGTTTTTT. Amino acids: CASSRPGELFF.

V is TRBV28 and J is TRBJ2-3; TRBD1 might be the D (5 bases). Germline CDR1 MDHEN, CDR2 SYDVKM. This CDR3 contains 14 residues. V was cut by 3 bases and J by 4 bases, with 11 bases left in between. Written as DNA, the CDR3 is TGTGCCAGCAGTTTTAGGGGCGCGGCAGATACGCAGTATTTT. It yields the protein CASSFRGAADTQYF.

This clonotype was observed a few times. This sequence joins TRBV6-1 and TRBJ2-3; 12 bases are shared with TRBD2. The CDR3 loop spans 15 amino acids. V gave up 11 bases and J gave up 1 base; unmatched junction bases: 7. Per the germline V gene, CDR1 is MNHNS and CDR2 is SASEGT. CDR3 in DNA: TGTGCCGGTACTAGCGGGGGGCCCGGCACAGATACGCAGTATTTT. Protein sequence: CAGTSGGPGTDTQYF.

V is TRBV20-1 and J is TRBJ2-1; D possibly uses TRBD1 or TRBD2 (5 bases each). Germline V gene data show CDR1 as DFQATT and CDR2 as SNEGSKA (reference sequence). The V end lost 4 bases, the J end lost 10 bases, and 14 bases lay between the germline ends. There are 12 residues in the CDR3. CDR3 in amino acids: CSATLGRDEQFF. The DNA of the CDR3 is TGCAGTGCTACCCTAGGAAGGGACGAGCAGTTCTTC.

A few counts support this clonotype. The chain couples TRBV19 to TRBJ1-2; TRBD1 agrees at 10 bases. The CDR3 sequence is 16 residues long. With V trimmed by 5 bases and J by 8 bases, 14 bases remained unmatched. Germline CDR1 and CDR2: LNHDA and SQIVND (reference sequence). The CDR3 DNA reads TGTGCCAGTAGTCCTTATACCGGGACAGGGGCACGGGGCTACACCTTC. This gives the protein CASSPYTGTGARGYTF.

The sample holds many counts of this clonotype. This chain joins TRBV5-1 and TRBJ2-5; D is undetermined. The germline V gene encodes CDR1 SGHRS and CDR2 YFSETQ. The CDR3 consists of 12 residues. The V end lost 2 bases, the J end lost 4 bases, and 6 bases lay between the germline ends. CDR3 DNA: TGCGCCAGCAGCTTTGATCGAGAGACCCAGTACTTC. The encoded protein is CASSFDRETQYF.